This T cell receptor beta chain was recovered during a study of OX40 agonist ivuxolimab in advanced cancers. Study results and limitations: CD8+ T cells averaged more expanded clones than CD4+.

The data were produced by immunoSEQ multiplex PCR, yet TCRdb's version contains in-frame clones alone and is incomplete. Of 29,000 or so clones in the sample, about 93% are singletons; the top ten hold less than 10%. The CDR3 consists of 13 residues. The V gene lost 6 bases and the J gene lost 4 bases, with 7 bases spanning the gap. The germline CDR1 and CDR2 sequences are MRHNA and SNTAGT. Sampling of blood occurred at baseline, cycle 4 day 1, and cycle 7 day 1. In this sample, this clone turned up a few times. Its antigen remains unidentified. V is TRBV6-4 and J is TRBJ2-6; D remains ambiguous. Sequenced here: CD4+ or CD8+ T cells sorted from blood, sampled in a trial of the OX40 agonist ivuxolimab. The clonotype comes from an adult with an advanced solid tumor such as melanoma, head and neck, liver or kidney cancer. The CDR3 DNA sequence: TGTGCCAGCAGCCAAGACGGGGCCAACGTCCTGACTTTC. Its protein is CASSQDGANVLTF.